The 17 T cell receptor beta chains presented below share a single source sample, sequenced in a study of molecular identifiers for immune sequencing clone quantification. TCRdb processed the PCR reads anew with MiXCR; each CDR3 protein has one entry. There are just over 95,000 distinct CDR3 sequences in the sample; approximately 24% occur only once, and 0.94% lies in the top ten. Material for sequencing was naive CD8+ T cells from blood, with Jurkat cell RNA spiked in. Indicated subset: FACS-sorted CD8+CD4-CCR7+CD45RA+ naive T cells. Every receptor here comes from a human donor in good health. Some libraries in this study had Jurkat cell RNA spiked in.

The genes are TRBV7-8 and TRBJ1-1; D call uncertain. The germline V gene encodes CDR1 SGHVS and CDR2 FQNEAQ. The CDR3 length is 14 residues. V dropped 7 bases and J dropped 4 bases, with 16 bases sitting between them. The CDR3 region is CASTRETTLTEAFF. The CDR3 coding sequence is TGTGCCAGCACCCGGGAGACTACTCTCACTGAAGCTTTCTTT. Looking up the rest from reference TRBV7-8 and TRBJ1-1 gives the full variable domain: GAGVSQSPRYKVAKRGQDVALRCDPISGHVSLFWYQQALGQGPEFLTYFQNEAQLDKSGLPSDRFFAERPEGSVSTLKIQRTQQEDSAVYLCASTRETTLTEAFFGQGTRLTVV.

This clonotype came up many times. The V gene is TRBV4-1, the J gene TRBJ2-6, with D perhaps TRBD1 (5 bases). Germline-derived CDR1 and CDR2 are MGHRA and YSYEKL. The CDR3 extends over 16 amino acids. The V end lost 3 bases, the J end lost 0 bases, and 9 bases lay between the germline ends. The CDR3 region has the DNA TGCGCCAGCAGCCAGGAAGGGGACTCTGGGGCCAACGTCCTGACTTTC. Encoded protein: CASSQEGDSGANVLTF.

This clonotype was seen at least ten times. The rearrangement links TRBV5-1 to TRBJ1-4; a possible D gene is TRBD1 (6 bases). The germline gives CDR1 SGHRS, CDR2 YFSETQ. V lost 3 bases and J lost 0, with 15 bases in between. This CDR3 has 17 amino acids. CDR3 in amino acids: CASSSDSWSATNEKLFF. CDR3 bases: TGCGCCAGCAGCTCGGACAGTTGGTCCGCAACTAATGAAAAACTGTTTTTT.

As concerns this clonotype: A much larger clone lies a single base off, so this may be a read error. Written as DNA, the CDR3 is TGCGCCAGCAGGAGCTCCTACAATGAGCGGTTCTTC. Protein: CASRSSYNERFF. The chain couples TRBV5-1 to TRBJ2-1; no firm D call. The V gene's germline CDR1 is SGHRS and CDR2 YFSETQ. The CDR3 sequence is 12 residues long.

This clonotype was detected ten times or more. The V call is TRBV5-6, the J call TRBJ2-6, with D maybe TRBD2 (5 bases). The germline V gene has CDR1 SGHDT and CDR2 YYEEEE. V lost 2 bases to trimming and J lost 3 bases, with 9 bases between them. This CDR3 has 15 residues. CDR3 bases: TGTGCCAGCAGCTTCCGGGATAGTGGGGCCAACGTCCTGACTTTC. Amino acids: CASSFRDSGANVLTF. Based on the CDR3 plus reference TRBV5-6 and TRBJ2-6, the full variable domain is DAGVTQSPTHLIKTRGQQVTLRCSPKSGHDTVSWYQQALGQGPQFIFQYYEEEERQRGNFPDRFSGHQFPNYSSELNVNALLLGDSALYLCASSFRDSGANVLTFGAGSRLTVL.

This clonotype has at least ten counts. The chain couples TRBV2 to TRBJ1-5, with 7 positions matching TRBD1. The CDR3 extends over 19 amino acids. The trim removed 3 bases at V and 5 bases at J, leaving 19 bases unmatched. Germline V gene lookup returns CDR1 SNHLY and CDR2 FYNNEI. The CDR3: CASSEWGSGTADYHQPQHF. The CDR3 DNA follows: TGTGCCAGCAGTGAGTGGGGTAGCGGGACAGCCGATTACCATCAGCCCCAGCATTTT.

The sample holds a few counts of this clonotype. This chain uses TRBV27 with TRBJ1-5; D may be TRBD1 (5 bases). The V end lost 3 bases, the J end lost 4 bases, and 10 bases lay between the germline ends. The CDR3 is 14 amino acids. In germline, CDR1 is MNHEY, CDR2 SMNVEV (reference sequence). The chain's CDR3 is CASSLGRSNQPQHF. CDR3 nucleotide sequence: TGTGCCAGCAGTTTGGGGCGCTCTAATCAGCCCCAGCATTTT.

Ten or more counts support this clonotype. The chain couples TRBV30 to TRBJ1-1; a possible D gene is TRBD1 (5 bases). The CDR3 covers 13 residues. The germline V gene encodes CDR1 GTSNPN and CDR2 SVGIG (reference sequence). V shed 3 bases and J shed 1 base, with 9 bases lying between them. In nucleotides, the CDR3 is TGTGCCTGGAGGGAGGGACGGAACACTGAAGCTTTCTTT. This translates into CAWREGRNTEAFF.

The gene calls are TRBV6-2 or TRBV6-3 and TRBJ2-2; TRBD2 matches 8 bases. Trimming at V came to 3 bases and at J to 4 bases, leaving 4 bases not matched to a gene. The CDR3 sequence is 15 residues long. Looked up from germline, CDR1 is MNHEY and CDR2 is SVGEGT. The CDR3 DNA is TGTGCCAGCAGTTATAGGCGGGAGGTCACCGGGGAGCTGTTTTTT. Amino acid sequence: CASSYRREVTGELFF.

Comments on this clonotype: This could be a read error, since a much larger clone is one nucleotide away. The V gene is TRBV4-3, the J gene TRBJ1-5; D unresolved. Germline loops: CDR1 LGHNA, CDR2 YSLEER. CDR3 length: 16 amino acids. The CDR3, as DNA: TGCGCCGGCAGCCAAGATCGAGCTTCCTTTGGGCAGCCCCAGCATTTT. It translates to CAGSQDRASFGQPQHF.

There are many counts of this clonotype. This chain joins TRBV2 and TRBJ1-1; 7 nucleotides align to TRBD1. After removal of 9 bases from V and 0 bases from J, the junction contained 7 bases not matched to a gene. The CDR3 is 14 amino acids. From germline, CDR1 is SNHLY and CDR2 FYNNEI. DNA of the CDR3: TGTGCCAGGTCGGTGACAGGGATGAACACTGAAGCTTTCTTT. Its protein is CARSVTGMNTEAFF.

About this clonotype: This could be a read error, since a much larger clone is one nucleotide away. The chain carries TRBV12-3 or TRBV12-4 and TRBJ2-5; tentative D call: TRBD2 (5 bases). CDR3 size: 14 residues. CDR3 DNA sequence: TGTGCCAGCAATTTACTAGGCCCTCAGGAGACCCAGTACTTC. Translation: CASNLLGPQETQYF.

In regard to this clonotype: This may be a read error: a much more frequent sequence differs by one nucleotide. The chain joins TRBV7-9 to TRBJ1-2; D call uncertain. The CDR3 is 13 amino acids. The V gene lost 8 bases and the J gene lost 0 bases, with 10 bases spanning the gap. The germline V gene encodes CDR1 SEHNR and CDR2 FQNEAQ (reference sequence). In nucleotides, the CDR3 is TGTGCCAGCGGCTCGCGTTCTAACTATGGCTACACCTTC. It is translated as CASGSRSNYGYTF.

This clonotype was detected ten times or more. The chain carries TRBV12-3 or TRBV12-4 and TRBJ2-7; no definite D call. The CDR3 is 14 residues long. Trimming left V 5 bases short and J 4 bases short, with 15 bases between. The CDR3 loop is CASSPGAGYYEQYF. The CDR3 nucleotides are TGTGCCAGCAGTCCGGGCGCCGGATATTACGAGCAGTACTTC.

The chain employs TRBV4-3 and TRBJ1-4, with a tentative D call TRBD1 (5 bases). Trimming took 0 bases from V and 7 from J, leaving 18 bases between them. Germline-derived CDR1 and CDR2 are LGHNA and YSLEER. There are 17 residues in the CDR3. DNA for the CDR3: TGCGCCAGCAGCCAAGATTCCCCCCGGGGGGGTAGTGAAAAACTGTTTTTT. Amino acid sequence: CASSQDSPRGGSEKLFF.

This chain links TRBV19 with TRBJ1-1, with D unresolved. V was shortened by 4 bases and J by 5 bases, with 17 bases between the two germline ends. CDR1 LNHDA and CDR2 SQIVND come from the germline V gene (reference sequence). The CDR3 contains 15 residues. The CDR3 region is CASSTTGLGDTEAFF. In DNA form, the CDR3 reads TGTGCCAGTAGTACGACGGGCCTTGGGGATACTGAAGCTTTCTTT.

Note on this clonotype: A read error may be the cause here, since a much bigger clone is one base away. J is TRBJ2-1 and V is TRBV4-3; D is unclear. Per the germline V gene, CDR1 is LGHNA and CDR2 is YSLEER. The V gene lost 1 base and the J gene lost 6 bases, with 10 bases spanning the gap. CDR3 length: 14 residues. The CDR3 reads CASSQVSGSNEQFF. The CDR3 bases are TGCGCCAGCAGCCAAGTTTCTGGAAGCAATGAGCAGTTCTTC.